These 6 T cell receptor beta chains were sequenced from one sample in a study of PD-L1 blockade in urothelial cancer. Specified time point: pretreatment peripheral blood. Clones were sequenced by immunoSEQ multiplex PCR, and TCRdb holds only the in-frame ones, with some missing. The sample contains tens of thousands of clones, around 92% of which appear only once. The source was PBMCs, collected around atezolizumab (anti-PD-L1) treatment. These receptors were collected from a woman of 80 years or more with urothelial cancer.

This chain joins TRBV14 and TRBJ2-2; 8 positions agree with TRBD1. Per the germline V gene, CDR1 is SGHDN and CDR2 is FVKESK. Germline trimming cut 1 base from V and 0 bases from J; bases unmatched to any gene: 4. The CDR3 totals 17 residues. The CDR3 sequence: CASSQVSQGANTGELFF. CDR3 nucleotide sequence: TGTGCCAGCAGCCAAGTTTCACAGGGGGCGAACACCGGGGAGCTGTTTTTT.

The chain couples TRBV5-1 to TRBJ2-3; possibly TRBD1 for D (5 bases). The CDR3 sequence is 14 residues long. V lost 0 bases and J 4 bases, leaving 9 bases between the germline ends. The germline CDR1 and CDR2 sequences are SGHRS and YFSETQ. CDR3 in amino acids: CASSLARVADTQYF. The CDR3 DNA is TGCGCCAGCAGCTTGGCCAGGGTTGCAGATACGCAGTATTTT.

This clone showed up just once. J is TRBJ1-5 and V is TRBV19, with D uncertain. CDR3 length equals 15 residues. Germline CDR1 LNHDA, CDR2 SQIVND (reference sequence). V gave up 6 bases and J gave up 4 bases, with 16 bases separating them. CDR3 protein: CASSPVGGGNQPQHF. CDR3 DNA sequence: TGTGCCAGTAGCCCGGTCGGCGGTGGTAATCAGCCCCAGCATTTT.

This chain links TRBV28 with TRBJ2-2; TRBD2 matches at 8 bases. The germline CDR1 and CDR2 sequences are MDHEN and SYDVKM. The CDR3 runs to 15 residues. V was pared by 3 bases and J by 7 bases, with 7 bases of the junction left unmatched. The CDR3 DNA is TGTGCCAGCAGTTTTCTTAGCGGGACTGGCGGGGAGCTGTTTTTT. This sequence encodes CASSFLSGTGGELFF.

The chain combines TRBV7-2 with TRBJ1-2, with a weak D call TRBD1 (6 bases). The V end was cut by 2 bases, the J end by 2 bases, with 15 bases between. The CDR3 runs 16 residues. The germline gives CDR1 SGHTA, CDR2 FQGNSA. The CDR3 loop reads CASSLPTGQGNYGYTF. CDR3 sequence (DNA): TGTGCCAGCAGCTTACCGACCGGGCAGGGGAACTATGGCTACACCTTC.

This sequence joins TRBV4-2 and TRBJ2-7; possibly TRBD1 for D (5 bases). With 4 bases removed from V and 3 bases from J, the gap between germline ends came to 19 bases. Germline values: CDR1 LGHNA, CDR2 YNFKEQ. This CDR3 comprises 16 residues. CDR3 region: CASSPHVIGQNYEQYF. CDR3 nucleotides: TGTGCCAGCAGCCCCCACGTGATAGGACAAAACTACGAGCAGTACTTC.